The 10 T cell receptor beta chains reported below all come from one sample, sequenced in a study of blood T cell repertoires in COVID-19. Produced via immunoSEQ multiplex PCR; TCRdb's table is partial and in-frame only. The table shows 75,000 or so clones, with roughly 87% occurring only once. Input material: peripheral blood. Every receptor here comes from a man in his fifties with acute or convalescent COVID-19.

The chain links TRBV2 to TRBJ2-3; 8 bases are shared with TRBD2. The germline CDR1 and CDR2 sequences are SNHLY and FYNNEI. The junction had 5 bases not matched to a gene; V was cut back by 8 bases and J by 1 base. CDR3 length equals 14 residues. The chain's CDR3 is CASSGTSRTDTQYF. The DNA for the CDR3 is TGTGCCAGCTCGGGGACTAGTCGCACAGATACGCAGTATTTT.

The chain uses TRBV9 and TRBJ2-1, with 8 nucleotides matching TRBD2. This CDR3 has 17 residues. Germline V lookup: CDR1 SGDLS, CDR2 YYNGEE. V lost 1 base, J lost 4 bases, and 10 bases stayed unmatched. CDR3 bases: TGTGCCAGCAGCGTAAACTTACTAGCGGCGGGATACAATGAGCAGTTCTTC. It encodes CASSVNLLAAGYNEQFF.

This rearrangement joins TRBV27 to TRBJ2-7, with D perhaps TRBD1 (6 bases). V lost 6 bases, J lost 0 bases, and 15 bases lay in between. There are 15 residues in the CDR3. Germline V lookup: CDR1 MNHEY, CDR2 SMNVEV (reference sequence). CDR3 in DNA: TGTGCCAGCAGACCCCGGGACACCCCCTCCTACGAGCAGTACTTC. Its translation is CASRPRDTPSYEQYF.

The gene calls are TRBV4-1 and TRBJ2-7; TRBD1 matches 9 bases. Per the germline V gene, CDR1 is MGHRA and CDR2 is YSYEKL. The J segment lost 1 base and the V segment lost 2 bases, leaving 3 bases of the junction unmatched. This CDR3 has 15 residues. CDR3 protein: CASSQTGGYSYEQYF. The CDR3 bases are TGCGCCAGCAGCCAAACAGGGGGCTATTCCTACGAGCAGTACTTC.

The chain uses TRBV19 and TRBJ1-6, with 8 positions matching TRBD1. V dropped 8 bases and J dropped 7; count of bases not matched to a gene: 10. This CDR3 region has 15 residues. Per the germline V gene, CDR1 is LNHDA and CDR2 is SQIVND (reference sequence). The CDR3: CASARTDRGNSPLHF. The CDR3 DNA sequence: TGTGCCAGTGCCCGGACTGACAGGGGAAATTCACCCCTCCACTTT.

The J gene is TRBJ1-6, the V gene TRBV27; weak D call: TRBD1 (6 bases). The CDR3 contains 18 residues. V lost 5 bases to trimming and J lost 0 bases, with 17 bases between them. Germline V gene lookup returns CDR1 MNHEY and CDR2 SMNVEV (reference sequence). The CDR3 reads CASSPQDRLSSYNSPLHF. Written as DNA, the CDR3 is TGTGCCAGCAGTCCTCAAGACAGGTTGAGCTCCTATAATTCACCCCTCCACTTT.

This clone was detected once. This CDR3 is CANRDSNEKLFF. The CDR3 nucleotides are TGTGCCAACCGGGACAGTAATGAAAAACTGTTTTTT. The rearrangement joins TRBV2 to TRBJ1-4; 7 bases line up with TRBD1. Unmatched junction bases numbered 3, after V lost 10 bases and J lost 4 bases. The CDR3 runs to 12 residues. Germline CDR1 reads SNHLY; CDR2 reads FYNNEI.

The chain couples TRBV5-1 to TRBJ1-5; 8 bases line up with TRBD1. Germline assignment: CDR1 SGHRS and CDR2 YFSETQ. The V segment lost 5 bases and the J segment 4 bases; nucleotides outside the gene matches: 5. There are 14 residues in the CDR3. As DNA, the CDR3 is TGCGCCAGCAGACCGGGACAGGAGAATCAGCCCCAGCATTTT. This codes for CASRPGQENQPQHF.

The chain employs TRBV11-1 and TRBJ2-7, with D perhaps matching TRBD1 (6 bases). V lost 7 bases to trimming and J lost 1 base, with 11 bases between them. Germline V gene data show CDR1 as SGHAT and CDR2 as FQDESV (reference sequence). The CDR3 extends over 13 amino acids. The CDR3 loop is CASTDRRSYEQYF. CDR3 sequence (DNA): TGTGCCAGCACAGACAGGAGGTCCTACGAGCAGTACTTC.

The table lists this clone with a few counts. J is TRBJ2-2 and V is TRBV7-9; tentative D call: TRBD1 (5 bases). This CDR3 is built from 14 residues. V lost 1 base and J lost 7, with 10 bases in between. Germline lookup yields CDR1 SEHNR and CDR2 FQNEAQ (reference sequence). The CDR3 bases are TGTGCCAGCAGCTTAGTAGCAGGGCACGGGGAGCTGTTTTTT. Translated, it gives CASSLVAGHGELFF.